The 8 T cell receptor beta chains in this list originate from one sample, sequenced in a study of T cell responses to AZD1222 COVID-19 vaccine. The repertoire was sequenced with immunoSEQ multiplex PCR; TCRdb's copy has only in-frame clones and lacks some. Here the sample spans 180,000 or so clones, almost 90% being singletons. Source: peripheral blood, taken on day 0 of AZD1222 vaccination. Receptor source: an adult in good health.

The chain links TRBV7-2 to TRBJ1-6; 7 nucleotides match TRBD1. J was trimmed by 10 bases and V by 2 bases; bases with no gene match: 2. CDR3 size: 13 residues. The germline V gene encodes CDR1 SGHTA and CDR2 FQGNSA. This CDR3 reads CASSLTGESPLHF. CDR3 sequence (DNA): TGTGCCAGCAGCTTAACAGGGGAGTCACCCCTCCACTTT.

This rearrangement joins TRBV2 to TRBJ2-2, with 10 positions matching TRBD2. Looked up from germline, CDR1 is SNHLY and CDR2 is FYNNEI. V was clipped by 3 bases and J by 7 bases; unmatched bases: 5. This CDR3 has 15 amino acids. CDR3 sequence (DNA): TGTGCCAGCAGTGAGCTAGCGGGGGAAGGCGGGGAGCTGTTTTTT. This codes for CASSELAGEGGELFF.

The chain is built from TRBV2 and TRBJ1-5; D is unclear. Germline values: CDR1 SNHLY, CDR2 FYNNEI. The length of the CDR3 is 14 residues. V was cut by 7 bases and J by 4 bases, with 14 bases left in between. Written as DNA, the CDR3 is TGTGCCAGCAAGCCCGGTGGAGGAAATCAGCCCCAGCATTTT. This codes for CASKPGGGNQPQHF.

V and J are TRBV11-2 and TRBJ2-1, with D perhaps matching TRBD1 (5 bases). The CDR3 length is 15 residues. V lost 3 bases, J lost 5 bases, and 14 bases lay in between. Germline CDR1 and CDR2: SGHAT and FQNNGV. This chain's CDR3 is CASSFAGLGDNEQFF. In DNA, the CDR3 is TGTGCCAGCAGCTTCGCAGGGCTAGGGGACAATGAGCAGTTCTTC.

The chain is built from TRBV28 and TRBJ1-1, with no clear D. The CDR3 has 14 residues. V was clipped by 3 bases and J by 10 bases, with 18 bases between them. Germline V lookup: CDR1 MDHEN, CDR2 SYDVKM. The CDR3 DNA sequence: TGTGCCAGCAGTTTGTCAGCGAATTCACGTGGAGCTTTCTTT. This encodes CASSLSANSRGAFF.

This chain links TRBV19 with TRBJ1-3; tentative D call: TRBD1 (6 bases). This CDR3 spans 15 amino acids. CDR1 LNHDA and CDR2 SQIVND come from the germline V gene (reference sequence). Trimming removed 5 bases at V and 2 bases at J, with 13 bases between. The chain's CDR3 is CASSYRASPGNTIYF. For the CDR3, the DNA is TGTGCCAGTAGTTACAGGGCTTCCCCTGGAAACACCATATATTTT.

J is TRBJ2-2 and V is TRBV2, with no clear D. Trimming left V 1 base short and J 4 bases short, with 10 bases between. Per the germline V gene, CDR1 is SNHLY and CDR2 is FYNNEI. This CDR3 is 15 amino acids long. CDR3: CASSEVAVITGELFF. CDR3 DNA: TGTGCCAGCAGTGAAGTGGCCGTAATCACCGGGGAGCTGTTTTTT.

The chain carries TRBV7-2 and TRBJ1-2; no clear D. The germline V gene has CDR1 SGHTA and CDR2 FQGNSA. The CDR3 consists of 17 residues. Trimming removed 6 bases at V and 3 bases at J, with 23 bases between. As DNA, the CDR3 is TGTGCCAGCAGTCCCCCGCCTAGGTGGGGTGAAGACTATGGCTACACCTTC. Translated: CASSPPPRWGEDYGYTF.